Given below is one T cell receptor (beta chain) in context. Its specificity is unknown. CDR1 SQVTM and CDR2 ANQGSEA come from the germline V gene. The ends lost 7 bases at V and 0 bases at J; junction bases unmatched: 4. The CDR3 runs to 13 residues. The record originates from a study of T cell responses to AZD1222 COVID-19 vaccine. Looking at the study overall: Pooling covered second doses at about 4 or about 12 weeks.

Whole-study findings and limits: In a largely white British group with more females than males, clonal diversity was possibly underestimated. Close to half of spike-specific TCRs reportedly recognize unmutated variant regions.

Produced via immunoSEQ multiplex PCR; TCRdb's table is partial and in-frame only. The data contain roughly 110,000 clones, around 90% of them singletons. This sample comprised peripheral blood, obtained on day 0 of AZD1222 vaccination. The chain carries TRBV29-1 and TRBJ2-3; 7 bases fit TRBD1. The sequence was obtained from an adult in good health. The chain's CDR3 is CSAGTASTDTQYF. CDR3 DNA sequence: TGCAGCGCAGGGACAGCTAGCACAGATACGCAGTATTTT.